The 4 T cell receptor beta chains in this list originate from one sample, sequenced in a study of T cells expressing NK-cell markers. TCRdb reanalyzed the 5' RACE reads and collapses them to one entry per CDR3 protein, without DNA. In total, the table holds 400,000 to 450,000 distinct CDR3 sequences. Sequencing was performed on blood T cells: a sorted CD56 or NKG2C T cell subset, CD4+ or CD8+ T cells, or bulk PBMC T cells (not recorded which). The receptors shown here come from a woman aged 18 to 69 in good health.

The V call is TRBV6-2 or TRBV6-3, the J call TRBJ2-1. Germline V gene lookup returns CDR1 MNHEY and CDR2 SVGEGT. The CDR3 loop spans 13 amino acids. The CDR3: CASSDTSHNEQFF.

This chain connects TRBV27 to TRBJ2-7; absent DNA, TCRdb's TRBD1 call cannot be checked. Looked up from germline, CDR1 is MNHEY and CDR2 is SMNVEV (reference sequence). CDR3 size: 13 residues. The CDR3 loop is CASARDRAGEQYF.

The CDR3 loop is CANTGTTNTGELFF. The V call is TRBV11-2, the J call TRBJ2-2; TCRdb selects TRBD1, and the lack of DNA leaves this call unchecked. The CDR3 is 14 amino acids. In germline, CDR1 is SGHAT, CDR2 FQNNGV.

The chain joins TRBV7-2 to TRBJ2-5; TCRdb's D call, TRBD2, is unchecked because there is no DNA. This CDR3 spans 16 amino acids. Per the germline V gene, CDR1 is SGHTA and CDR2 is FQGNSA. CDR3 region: CASSFTSGRAAETQYF. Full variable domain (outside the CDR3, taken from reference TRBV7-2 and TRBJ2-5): GAGVSQSPSNKVTEKGKDVELRCDPISGHTALYWYRQSLGQGLEFLIYFQGNSAPDKSGLPSDRFSAERTGGSVSTLTIQRTQQEDSAVYLCASSFTSGRAAETQYFGPGTRLLVL.